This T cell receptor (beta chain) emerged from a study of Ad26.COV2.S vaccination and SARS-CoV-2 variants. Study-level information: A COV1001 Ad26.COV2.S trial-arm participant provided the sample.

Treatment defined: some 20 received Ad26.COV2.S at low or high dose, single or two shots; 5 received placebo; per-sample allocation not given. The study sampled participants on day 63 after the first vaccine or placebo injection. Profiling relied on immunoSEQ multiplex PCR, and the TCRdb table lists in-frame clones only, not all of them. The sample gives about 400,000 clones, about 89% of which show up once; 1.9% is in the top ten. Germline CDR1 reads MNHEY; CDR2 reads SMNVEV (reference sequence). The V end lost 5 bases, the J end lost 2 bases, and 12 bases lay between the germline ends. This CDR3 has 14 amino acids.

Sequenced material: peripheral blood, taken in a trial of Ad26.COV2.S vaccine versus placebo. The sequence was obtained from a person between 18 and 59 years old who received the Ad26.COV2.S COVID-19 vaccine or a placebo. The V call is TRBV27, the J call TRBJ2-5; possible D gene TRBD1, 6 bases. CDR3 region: CASSLRRGQETQYF. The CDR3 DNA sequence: TGTGCCAGCAGTCTCCGCAGGGGACAAGAGACCCAGTACTTC.